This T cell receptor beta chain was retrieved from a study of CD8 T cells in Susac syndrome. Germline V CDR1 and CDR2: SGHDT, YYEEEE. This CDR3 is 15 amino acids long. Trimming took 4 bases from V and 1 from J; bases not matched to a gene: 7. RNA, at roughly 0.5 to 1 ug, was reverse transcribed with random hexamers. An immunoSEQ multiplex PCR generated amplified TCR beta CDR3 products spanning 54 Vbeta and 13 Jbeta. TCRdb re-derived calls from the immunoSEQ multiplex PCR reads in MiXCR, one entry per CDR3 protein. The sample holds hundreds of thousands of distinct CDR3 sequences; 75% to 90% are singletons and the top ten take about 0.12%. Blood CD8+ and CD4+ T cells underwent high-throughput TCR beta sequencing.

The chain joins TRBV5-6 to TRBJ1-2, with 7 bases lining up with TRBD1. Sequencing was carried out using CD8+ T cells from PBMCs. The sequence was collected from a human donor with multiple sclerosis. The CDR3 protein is CASSGGQEFNYGYTF. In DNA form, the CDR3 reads TGTGCCAGCAGCGGAGGACAGGAGTTTAACTATGGCTACACCTTC.